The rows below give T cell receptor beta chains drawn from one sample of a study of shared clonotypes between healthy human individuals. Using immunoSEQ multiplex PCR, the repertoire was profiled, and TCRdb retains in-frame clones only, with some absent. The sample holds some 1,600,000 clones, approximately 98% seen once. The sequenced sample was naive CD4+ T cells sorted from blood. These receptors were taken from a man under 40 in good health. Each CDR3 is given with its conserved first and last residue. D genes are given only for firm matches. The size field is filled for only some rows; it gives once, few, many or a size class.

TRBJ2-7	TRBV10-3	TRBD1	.	TGTGCCATCAAGGACAGGGATCCCTACGAGCAGTACTTC	CAIKDRDPYEQYF
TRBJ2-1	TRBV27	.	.	TGTGCCAGCAAAAGGGACGCCCTCTACAATGAGCAGTTCTTC	CASKRDALYNEQFF
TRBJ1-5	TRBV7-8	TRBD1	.	TGTGCCAGCAGCCCCCAACGGGCAGGGGGTTATCAGCCCCAGCATTTT	CASSPQRAGGYQPQHF
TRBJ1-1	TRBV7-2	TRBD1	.	TGTGCCAGCAGCTTTCGACAGGGAGTAGAGACTGAAGCTTTCTTT	CASSFRQGVETEAFF
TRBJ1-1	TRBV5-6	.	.	TGTGCCAGCAGCTTCGTGGAGAAAAACACTGAAGCTTTCTTT	CASSFVEKNTEAFF
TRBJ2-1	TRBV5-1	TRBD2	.	TGCGCCAGCAGCTCCCCCCTTACTAGCGGGAGGGCCAATGAGCAGTTCTTC	CASSSPLTSGRANEQFF
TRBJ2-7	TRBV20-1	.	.	TGCAGGGTGGCGGGAAGTTACGAGCAGTACTTC	CRVAGSYEQYF
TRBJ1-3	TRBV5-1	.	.	TGCGCCAGCAGCTTGCAGGGAGCTGGAAACACCATATATTTT	CASSLQGAGNTIYF
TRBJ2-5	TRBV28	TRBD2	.	TGTGCCAGCAGTCCAGGGACTAGCCGGATCGAGACCCAGTACTTC	CASSPGTSRIETQYF
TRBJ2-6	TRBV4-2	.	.	TGTGCCAGCAGCCCTTGGGGGAACGGCGGGCTAGACTCTGGGGCCAACGTCCTGACTTTC	CASSPWGNGGLDSGANVLTF
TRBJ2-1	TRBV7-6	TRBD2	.	TGTGCCAGCAGCTTAACGGGGGGGTCCCGGGGCATGAATGAGCAGTTCTTC	CASSLTGGSRGMNEQFF
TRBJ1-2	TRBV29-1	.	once	TGCAGCGTTGCGTCTGAGGTGGGGGACGACTATGGCTACACCTTC	CSVASEVGDDYGYTF
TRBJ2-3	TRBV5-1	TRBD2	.	TGCGCCAGCAGCTTAAGGCTAGCGGGATCGGCAGATACGCAGTATTTT	CASSLRLAGSADTQYF
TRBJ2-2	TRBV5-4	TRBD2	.	TGTGCCAGCAGCGCGGGACTAGCGGACACCGGGGAGCTGTTTTTT	CASSAGLADTGELFF